This TCR beta chain was captured by sequencing in a study of T cell clones after liver transplantation. Study-wide results and caveats: The donor-reactive repertoire was only partly measurable in two subjects, lacking donor cells.

The germline V gene encodes CDR1 LNHNV and CDR2 YYDKDF (reference sequence). The CDR3 consists of 14 residues. Trimming at V came to 0 bases and at J to 3 bases, leaving 2 bases not matched to a gene. Concerning this clone itself: Its antigen is as yet unknown.

CD3+CD4+ and CD3+CD8+ cells were FACS-sorted from thawed unstimulated PBMCs. Only in-frame clones appear in the TCRdb table, and some are missing; sequencing was by immunoSEQ multiplex PCR. Among 45,000 to 60,000 clones, around 85% were seen once, and the ten largest hold around an eighth. The sequences come from CD8+ T cells from blood, collected 12 months after liver transplant. The chain links TRBV15 to TRBJ2-7, with 7 bases matching TRBD1. The sequence derives from a human patient who received a liver transplant. Some T cells may originate from the graft donor. The CDR3 DNA reads TGTGCCACCAGCAGAGATACAGGGGTCTACGAGCAGTACTTC. This sequence encodes CATSRDTGVYEQYF.